This TCR beta chain was identified in a study of blood T cell repertoires in COVID-19. Trimming cost V 7 bases and J 6 bases; bases outside gene matches: 10. The CDR3 contains 15 residues. Looked up from germline, CDR1 is SNHLY and CDR2 is FYNNEI. Data came from immunoSEQ multiplex PCR; TCRdb stores just in-frame clones and leaves some out. Among approximately 200,000 clones listed, roughly 89% were seen once. Allocation to cohorts depended on clinical history reported by the participants. The TCR was taken from a man aged 18 to 29 with acute COVID-19. What was sequenced was PBMCs or T cells enriched from blood (not recorded which). The V and J genes are TRBV2 and TRBJ1-2; 11 nucleotides align to TRBD1. The CDR3, as DNA: TGTGCCAGCACCGGACAGGGGGCTGGTCTTGATGGCTACACCTTC. Translated: CASTGQGAGLDGYTF.